The next 17 T cell receptor beta chains were all read from a single sample in a study of long-term antiretroviral therapy in people with HIV. It was version v3.0 of the immunoSEQ assay that was run at survey level. Sequencing used immunoSEQ multiplex PCR; TCRdb keeps in-frame clones, though not all of them. The sample shows about 20,000 clones, 80% of them seen only once. Here the sequenced sample was unsorted PBMCs, taken 0.2 years after starting antiretroviral therapy. The source is a middle-aged woman with HIV.

The rearrangement links TRBV7-9 to TRBJ2-3; 9 bases are a match to TRBD2. This CDR3 is built from 15 residues. V shed 6 bases, J shed 5 bases, and the junction held 9 bases outside the gene matches. Germline V gives CDR1 SEHNR, CDR2 FQNEAQ (reference sequence). In DNA, the CDR3 is TGTGCCAGCAGGAAAGGGCGGGGGGGCCTAGATACGCAGTATTTT. Translated, it gives CASRKGRGGLDTQYF.

This clone appeared a single time. This chain links TRBV30 with TRBJ1-3; a possible D gene is TRBD1 (5 bases). The V end lost 1 base, the J end lost 7 bases, and 17 bases lay between the germline ends. In germline, CDR1 is GTSNPN, CDR2 SVGIG (reference sequence). CDR3 length equals 15 residues. CDR3 amino acids: CAWSGVGGTGNTIYF. The CDR3 DNA reads as TGTGCCTGGAGTGGAGTTGGGGGTACGGGGAACACCATATATTTT.

V usage is TRBV6-5 and J usage is TRBJ2-7, with D unresolved. Germline V gene sequence: CDR1 MNHEY, CDR2 SVGAGI. Trimming shortened V by 2 bases and J by 3 bases, and 8 bases separated the two germline ends. CDR3 length: 13 amino acids. CDR3 loop: CASSYGQRYEQYF. The CDR3 nucleotides are TGTGCCAGCAGTTACGGGCAGCGCTACGAGCAGTACTTC.

The table lists this clone with a few counts. The V and J genes are TRBV19 and TRBJ1-2; TRBD1 aligns across 9 bases. Germline V gene lookup returns CDR1 LNHDA and CDR2 SQIVND (reference sequence). The CDR3 is made up of 13 amino acids. V gave up 3 bases and J gave up 7 bases; unmatched junction bases: 3. CDR3 in amino acids: CASSIGQGFGYTF. In nucleotides, the CDR3 is TGTGCCAGTAGTATCGGACAGGGGTTTGGCTACACCTTC.

The chain is built from TRBV13 and TRBJ2-5; 8 bases map to TRBD1. This CDR3 region has 15 residues. J gave up 9 bases and V 6 bases, and 15 bases lay outside the gene matches. From germline, CDR1 is PRHDT and CDR2 FYEKMQ (reference sequence). CDR3 DNA sequence: TGTGCCAGCAGTTTGGGACGACAGGGGTACCAGGCCCAGTACTTC. Its translation is CASSLGRQGYQAQYF.

This chain joins TRBV19 and TRBJ2-5; 11 nucleotides line up with TRBD2. CDR1 is LNHDA and CDR2 is SQIVND in the germline V gene (reference sequence). This CDR3 comprises 15 residues. The trim removed 5 bases at V and 5 bases at J, leaving 7 bases unmatched. The chain's CDR3 is CASSSLLAGDETQYF. The CDR3 coding sequence is TGTGCCAGTAGTTCTTTACTAGCGGGAGATGAGACCCAGTACTTC.

The rearrangement joins TRBV7-2 to TRBJ1-5; D may be TRBD1 (5 bases). Per germline, CDR1 SGHTA and CDR2 FQGNSA. With 0 bases removed from V and 6 bases from J, the gap between germline ends came to 12 bases. CDR3 length: 15 residues. The CDR3 reads CASSLAGRGSQPQHF. The CDR3 bases are TGTGCCAGCAGCTTAGCAGGAAGGGGTAGTCAGCCCCAGCATTTT. Together with reference TRBV7-2 and TRBJ1-5, the CDR3 gives the full variable domain: GAGVSQSPSNKVTEKGKDVELRCDPISGHTALYWYRQSLGQGLEFLIYFQGNSAPDKSGLPSDRFSAERTGGSVSTLTIQRTQQEDSAVYLCASSLAGRGSQPQHFGDGTRLSIL.

This chain uses TRBV27 with TRBJ2-3; perhaps TRBD1 as D (6 bases). The V end lost 8 bases, the J end lost 0 bases, and 18 bases lay between the germline ends. The CDR3 runs 16 residues. Germline V gives CDR1 MNHEY, CDR2 SMNVEV (reference sequence). The CDR3 protein is CASQRAGASSTDTQYF. The CDR3 DNA reads TGTGCCAGCCAAAGGGCAGGGGCCTCTAGCACAGATACGCAGTATTTT.

This chain uses TRBV5-1 with TRBJ2-7; D is uncertain. CDR1 is SGHRS and CDR2 is YFSETQ in the germline V gene. The V end lost 0 bases, the J end lost 6 bases, and 16 bases lay between the germline ends. The CDR3 is made up of 15 amino acids. Written as DNA, the CDR3 is TGCGCCAGCAGCTTGGATGTACAGATGGGATCCGAGCAGTACTTC. Translation: CASSLDVQMGSEQYF.

In this sample, this clone turned up a few times. The V and J genes are TRBV7-2 and TRBJ2-7, with 11 bases fitting TRBD2. In germline, CDR1 is SGHTA, CDR2 FQGNSA. The CDR3 is 18 residues long. V lost 1 base to trimming and J lost 0 bases; unmatched junction nucleotides: 8. The CDR3 sequence is CASSLDPFLAGGSYEQYF. CDR3 coding DNA: TGTGCCAGCAGCTTAGATCCTTTCCTAGCGGGGGGCTCCTACGAGCAGTACTTC.

This clone turned up a few times. The J gene is TRBJ2-1, the V gene TRBV7-9; tentatively, D is TRBD1 (6 bases). V dropped 5 bases and J dropped 4 bases, with 15 bases sitting between them. Per the germline V gene, CDR1 is SEHNR and CDR2 is FQNEAQ (reference sequence). The CDR3 has 15 residues. The DNA for the CDR3 is TGTGCCAGCAGCCGGACCGGGACAAATTACAATGAGCAGTTCTTC. Translating it yields CASSRTGTNYNEQFF.

The rearrangement links TRBV4-1 to TRBJ1-2, with no clear D. The germline gives CDR1 MGHRA, CDR2 YSYEKL. CDR3 size: 12 residues. The CDR3 DNA follows: TGCTCAAGTAGTAGGACGAGCTATGGCTACACCTTC. Translation: CSSSRTSYGYTF.

This rearrangement joins TRBV7-8 to TRBJ1-5; possibly TRBD1 for D (6 bases). Germline V gene sequence: CDR1 SGHVS, CDR2 FQNEAQ. The CDR3 extends over 15 amino acids. The V end lost 2 bases, the J end lost 3 bases, and 11 bases lay between the germline ends. CDR3 sequence reads: CASSLLQGPNQPQHF. The CDR3 DNA follows: TGTGCCAGCAGCTTACTACAGGGCCCCAATCAGCCCCAGCATTTT.

The rearrangement joins TRBV11-3 to TRBJ2-1, with 11 bases aligning to TRBD1. The trim removed 5 bases at V and 6 bases at J, leaving 3 bases unmatched. The CDR3 covers 14 residues. Germline V gene lookup returns CDR1 SGHNT and CDR2 YENEEA. The CDR3: CASSAGTGGNEQFF. The CDR3 DNA follows: TGTGCCAGCAGCGCCGGGACAGGGGGCAATGAGCAGTTCTTC.

CDR3 loop: CASSLASGGRVYSPLHF. CDR3 DNA sequence: TGTGCCAGCAGCTTAGCTAGTGGCGGCAGGGTCTATTCACCCCTCCACTTT. This rearrangement joins TRBV7-8 to TRBJ1-6, with D possibly TRBD1 on 5 matching bases. Germline loops: CDR1 SGHVS, CDR2 FQNEAQ. V was shortened by 0 bases and J by 8 bases, with 17 bases between the two germline ends. CDR3 length: 17 residues.

The chain employs TRBV7-2 and TRBJ2-5; D is unclear. Germline V gene data show CDR1 as SGHTA and CDR2 as FQGNSA. V gave up 5 bases and J gave up 1 base, with 11 bases separating them. This CDR3 comprises 14 residues. For the CDR3, the DNA is TGTGCCAGCAGCCCGACCCGGGTCCAAGAGACCCAGTACTTC. Protein product: CASSPTRVQETQYF.

This chain connects TRBV19 to TRBJ1-3, with D unclear. CDR1 is LNHDA and CDR2 is SQIVND in the germline V gene (reference sequence). The V and J ends lost 6 bases and 0 bases respectively, with 6 bases between them. The CDR3 totals 13 residues. CDR3 region: CASRPSSGNTIYF. DNA of the CDR3: TGTGCCAGTAGGCCGAGCTCTGGAAACACCATATATTTT.